The next 27 T cell receptor beta chains were all read from a single sample in a study of T cell responses to AZD1222 COVID-19 vaccine. This table comes from immunoSEQ multiplex PCR, and its TCRdb copy is limited to in-frame clones, with some not included. This table has hundreds of thousands of clones, 90% to 95% appearing once. Sequenced material: peripheral blood, taken on day 0 of MenACWY control vaccination. These receptors all come from an adult in good health.

The chain carries TRBV4-1 and TRBJ1-5, with 8 bases lining up with TRBD1. Germline lookup yields CDR1 MGHRA and CDR2 YSYEKL. The CDR3 length is 17 residues. V dropped 0 bases and J dropped 4; count of bases not matched to a gene: 8. This CDR3 is CASSQDGGRGLNQPQHF. The CDR3 nucleotides read TGCGCCAGCAGCCAAGATGGAGGCAGGGGGCTTAATCAGCCCCAGCATTTT.

This CDR3 is CASSVLQGSTDTQYF. For the CDR3, the DNA is TGTGCCAGCTCAGTTCTACAGGGTAGCACAGATACGCAGTATTTT. The gene calls are TRBV18 and TRBJ2-3; the D gene is possibly TRBD1 (6 bases). CDR3 length: 15 amino acids. V was shortened by 5 bases and J by 0 bases, with 12 bases between the two germline ends. From germline, CDR1 is KGHSH and CDR2 LQKENI.

This chain joins TRBV5-4 and TRBJ1-1; D ambiguous. V was cut by 0 bases and J by 5 bases, with 11 bases left in between. From germline, CDR1 is SGHNT and CDR2 YYREEE (reference sequence). The CDR3 loop spans 14 amino acids. CDR3 in DNA: TGTGCCAGCAGCTTGGGGGAAATTAGTACTGAAGCTTTCTTT. This encodes CASSLGEISTEAFF.

This clone has more than one count but fewer than ten. V and J are TRBV7-2 and TRBJ1-2; D not certain. This CDR3 has 13 amino acids. Deletions cut 1 base from V and 7 bases from J, with 10 bases between. Per germline, CDR1 SGHTA and CDR2 FQGNSA. The CDR3 loop reads CASSLGSGIGYTF. The CDR3 bases are TGTGCCAGCAGCTTAGGGTCGGGGATTGGCTACACCTTC.

Only one count was recorded for this clone. The chain recombines TRBV5-8 with TRBJ1-2; TRBD1 is a possible D gene (6 bases). V shed 6 bases and J shed 0 bases, with 18 bases lying between them. The V gene's germline CDR1 is SGHTS and CDR2 YDEGEE. The CDR3 extends over 16 amino acids. The CDR3: CASILWGDISNYGYTF. The CDR3 DNA follows: TGTGCCAGCATCCTCTGGGGGGACATTTCTAACTATGGCTACACCTTC. Variable domain in full (rest from reference TRBV5-8 and TRBJ1-2): EAGVTQSPTHLIKTRGQQATLRCSPISGHTSVYWYQQALGLGLQFLLWYDEGEERNRGNFPPRFSGRQFPNYSSELNVNALELEDSALYLCASILWGDISNYGYTFGSGTRLTVV.

This chain uses TRBV4-1 with TRBJ1-4; D remains unclear. Trimming took 4 bases from V and 5 from J, leaving 8 bases between them. The CDR3 covers 13 residues. Germline assignment: CDR1 MGHRA and CDR2 YSYEKL. Here the CDR3 reads CASSPSPNEKLFF. The CDR3 DNA reads TGCGCCAGCAGCCCCAGTCCAAATGAAAAACTGTTTTTT.

This clone was seen just once. This chain joins TRBV9 and TRBJ1-1; 12 positions agree with TRBD1. The CDR3 consists of 16 residues. The V gene end was trimmed by 3 bases and the J gene end by 0 bases; junction bases not matched to a gene: 3. Germline CDR1 is SGDLS and CDR2 is YYNGEE. CDR3 amino acids: CASSGDRGPMNTEAFF. DNA for the CDR3: TGTGCCAGCAGCGGGGACAGGGGGCCGATGAACACTGAAGCTTTCTTT.

The chain combines TRBV6-2 or TRBV6-3 with TRBJ1-5; 8 nucleotides line up with TRBD1. The CDR3 has 13 amino acids. The V gene's germline CDR1 is MNHEY and CDR2 SVGEGT. With 6 bases clipped from V and 5 bases from J, the junction kept 3 bases outside the gene matches. CDR3 DNA: TGTGCCAGCAGCGGACAGGGAGATCAGCCCCAGCATTTT. Amino acids: CASSGQGDQPQHF.

This clone was observed a single time. This chain links TRBV4-2 with TRBJ1-1; TRBD1 is a possible D gene (5 bases). Per the germline V gene, CDR1 is LGHNA and CDR2 is YNFKEQ. The length of the CDR3 is 14 residues. V dropped 4 bases and J dropped 1 base, with 10 bases sitting between them. The CDR3 loop is CASSRPTANTEAFF. CDR3 DNA: TGTGCCAGCAGCCGACCGACAGCGAACACTGAAGCTTTCTTT.

This chain joins TRBV30 and TRBJ2-3; 7 bases align to TRBD1. With V trimmed by 0 bases and J by 2 bases, 8 bases remained unmatched. The germline V gene encodes CDR1 GTSNPN and CDR2 SVGIG (reference sequence). CDR3 length: 16 residues. The CDR3 region is CAWSVFVTGTTDTQYF. The CDR3, as DNA: TGTGCCTGGAGTGTTTTCGTGACAGGGACCACAGATACGCAGTATTTT.

V usage is TRBV29-1 and J usage is TRBJ2-3; unclear D gene. There are 12 residues in the CDR3. Germline V gene sequence: CDR1 SQVTM, CDR2 ANQGSEA. The CDR3 DNA reads TGCAGTGCCTCCGTTGGGACAGATACGCAGTATTTT. The encoded protein is CSASVGTDTQYF.

The V and J genes are TRBV2 and TRBJ2-1; 13 nucleotides line up with TRBD2. With 5 bases clipped from V and 4 bases from J, the junction kept 8 bases outside the gene matches. In germline, CDR1 is SNHLY, CDR2 FYNNEI. The CDR3 extends over 17 amino acids. The CDR3 spells CASSLFPTSGGYNEQFF. The CDR3 DNA sequence: TGTGCCAGCAGTCTTTTCCCGACTAGCGGGGGGTACAATGAGCAGTTCTTC.

The CDR3 sequence: CASSPGQGRNSLHF. CDR3 sequence (DNA): TGTGCCAGCAGCCCCGGACAGGGAAGAAATTCCCTCCACTTT. V gene TRBV7-9 combines with J gene TRBJ1-6, with 8 bases matching TRBD1. The germline V gene encodes CDR1 SEHNR and CDR2 FQNEAQ (reference sequence). V lost 5 bases to trimming and J lost 14 bases; unmatched junction nucleotides: 11. The CDR3 has 14 amino acids.

The chain is built from TRBV30 and TRBJ1-4; D gene unclear. Germline V lookup: CDR1 GTSNPN, CDR2 SVGIG (reference sequence). V was trimmed by 4 bases and J by 4 bases, leaving 19 bases between them. This CDR3 is 16 amino acids long. The CDR3 bases are TGTGCCTGGAAACTTGGATCTCTCGCTCTTAATGAAAAACTGTTTTTT. Its protein product is CAWKLGSLALNEKLFF.

V usage is TRBV27 and J usage is TRBJ2-2; D not certain. Germline assignment: CDR1 MNHEY and CDR2 SMNVEV (reference sequence). Trimming cost V 4 bases and J 6 bases, with 9 bases left between them. The CDR3 contains 13 residues. The chain's CDR3 is CASSSSRAGELFF. Here the CDR3 DNA reads TGTGCCAGCAGTTCGTCTAGGGCCGGGGAGCTGTTTTTT.

The genes are TRBV6-5 and TRBJ1-2; 7 bases are shared with TRBD1. The CDR3 length is 13 residues. The V gene end was trimmed by 2 bases and the J gene end by 7 bases; junction bases not matched to a gene: 4. Per the germline V gene, CDR1 is MNHEY and CDR2 is SVGAGI. Here the CDR3 reads CASSYRGRVGYTF. CDR3 in DNA: TGTGCCAGCAGTTACAGGGGGCGCGTTGGCTACACCTTC.

The chain carries TRBV9 and TRBJ1-2; 7 bases fit TRBD1. Germline assignment: CDR1 SGDLS and CDR2 YYNGEE. V lost 8 bases and J lost 3; bases outside the gene matches: 16. The CDR3 consists of 16 residues. In DNA form, the CDR3 reads TGTGCCAGTGGGGGGACAGCCACTAACCGCGACTATGGCTACACCTTC. Its translation is CASGGTATNRDYGYTF.

The chain links TRBV7-2 to TRBJ2-7; D is perhaps TRBD2 (5 bases). The germline gives CDR1 SGHTA, CDR2 FQGNSA. CDR3 length: 13 residues. The V end lost 1 base, the J end lost 5 bases, and 9 bases lay between the germline ends. This CDR3 reads CASSLGAGDEQYF. DNA for the CDR3: TGTGCCAGCAGCTTAGGCGCGGGTGACGAGCAGTACTTC.

The V gene is TRBV3-1 (or the pseudogene TRBV3-2), the J gene TRBJ1-3; 8 bases are shared with TRBD1. V gave up 4 bases and J gave up 2 bases; unmatched junction bases: 4. Germline CDR1 is LGHDT and CDR2 is YNNKEL (reference sequence). The CDR3 has 15 residues. Here the CDR3 reads CASSLTQGAGNTIYF. CDR3 coding DNA: TGTGCCAGCAGCCTAACACAGGGGGCTGGAAACACCATATATTTT.

The V and J genes are TRBV29-1 and TRBJ1-1; a weak D match, TRBD1 (6 bases). Trimming took 6 bases from V and 1 from J, leaving 18 bases between them. The CDR3 contains 15 residues. CDR1 SQVTM and CDR2 ANQGSEA come from the germline V gene. CDR3 sequence: CSVIAGHHSNTEAFF. The CDR3 region has the DNA TGCAGCGTAATAGCGGGACATCATTCGAACACTGAAGCTTTCTTT.

The CDR3 DNA sequence: TGTGCCAGGGTCGGGGCCTCACAGGGGGTTGAGAACACTGAAGCTTTCTTT. This encodes CARVGASQGVENTEAFF. The J gene is TRBJ1-1, the V gene TRBV11-3, with 8 bases matching TRBD1. This CDR3 has 17 residues. J lost 1 base, V lost 9 bases, and 16 bases had no gene match. CDR1 SGHNT and CDR2 YENEEA come from the germline V gene.

CDR3 protein: CAASQQMTPLHF. For the CDR3, the DNA is TGTGCCGCCTCCCAACAGATGACACCCCTCCACTTT. The chain carries TRBV6-5 and TRBJ1-6; D remains unclear. V gave up 11 bases and J gave up 11 bases, with 16 bases separating them. Germline values: CDR1 MNHEY, CDR2 SVGAGI. The CDR3 extends over 12 amino acids.

The chain employs TRBV6-5 and TRBJ1-6; 7 nucleotides agree with TRBD1. The CDR3 sequence is 14 residues long. CDR1 and CDR2 (germline): MNHEY, SVGAGI. V lost 5 bases, J lost 10 bases, and 8 bases stayed unmatched. The CDR3 here is CASSPRTGRSPLHF. In nucleotides, the CDR3 is TGTGCCAGCAGTCCGCGGACAGGTCGGTCACCCCTCCACTTT.

V is TRBV6-5 and J is TRBJ2-1; 8 bases map to TRBD2. The germline V gene has CDR1 MNHEY and CDR2 SVGAGI. The CDR3 consists of 15 residues. V gave up 5 bases and J gave up 0 bases; unmatched junction bases: 3. The CDR3 spells CASSRSGSSYNEQFF. The DNA for the CDR3 is TGTGCCAGCAGTCGGAGCGGGAGCTCCTACAATGAGCAGTTCTTC.

V usage is TRBV6-5 and J usage is TRBJ1-2, with D hard to call. Germline loops: CDR1 MNHEY, CDR2 SVGAGI. The CDR3 sequence is 10 residues long. Deletions cut 10 bases from V and 6 bases from J, with 9 bases between. This chain's CDR3 is CATQSHGYTF. CDR3 in DNA: TGTGCCACGCAGAGTCATGGCTACACCTTC.

The genes are TRBV5-1 and TRBJ1-2, with D maybe TRBD1 (5 bases). With 3 bases removed from V and 7 bases from J, the gap between germline ends came to 10 bases. CDR1 and CDR2 (germline): SGHRS, YFSETQ. This CDR3 spans 12 amino acids. As DNA, the CDR3 is TGCGCCAGCAGCTCGCAGGGAATTGGCTACACCTTC. As protein: CASSSQGIGYTF.

The chain couples TRBV5-1 to TRBJ1-1; D may be TRBD1 (6 bases). The CDR3 is 13 residues long. V was shortened by 6 bases and J by 2 bases, with 11 bases between the two germline ends. In germline, CDR1 is SGHRS, CDR2 YFSETQ. CDR3 region: CASNPGQNTEAFF. In DNA form, the CDR3 reads TGCGCCAGCAACCCGGGACAAAACACTGAAGCTTTCTTT.